A single sample gave rise to the 20 T cell receptor beta chains below, sequenced in a study of CD8+ T cells in alopecia areata. Treatment defined: oral pan-JAK inhibitor, 5-10 mg twice daily. RNA was isolated and reverse transcribed to cDNA, the sequencing template. Generated by immunoSEQ multiplex PCR, the TCRdb table keeps only in-frame clones and is missing some. The data hold more than 90,000 clones, with 50% to 75% observed a single time. Material: CD8+ T cells sorted from blood, obtained at week 4, from a patient treated with tofacitinib. The source of these receptors is a human donor with alopecia areata.

Only a few counts were recorded for this clone. The CDR3 DNA follows: TGTGCCACCAGCAGTCTCAGGGAGAGCTACGAGCAGTACTTC. This gives the protein CATSSLRESYEQYF. The chain joins TRBV15 to TRBJ2-7; D assignment may be TRBD1 or TRBD2 (5 bases each). V was clipped by 3 bases and J by 3 bases, with 12 bases between them. The germline V gene has CDR1 LNHNV and CDR2 YYDKDF (reference sequence). The CDR3 runs to 14 residues.

The chain combines TRBV4-3 with TRBJ2-1; 11 nucleotides align to TRBD2. Trimming cost V 1 base and J 5 bases; bases outside gene matches: 1. Germline V lookup: CDR1 LGHNA, CDR2 YSLEER. This CDR3 comprises 15 residues. For the CDR3, the DNA is TGCGCCAGCAGCCAAGGACTAGCGGGGCACAATGAGCAGTTCTTC. The encoded protein is CASSQGLAGHNEQFF.

The chain recombines TRBV29-1 with TRBJ2-7, with D perhaps being TRBD1 or TRBD2 (6 bases each). CDR1 and CDR2 from the germline V gene are SQVTM and ANQGSEA. V was trimmed by 7 bases and J by 0 bases, leaving 13 bases between them. CDR3 size: 13 residues. The CDR3 protein is CSARGTSSYEQYF. The CDR3 DNA sequence: TGCAGCGCCCGGGGGACATCCTCCTACGAGCAGTACTTC.

The chain is built from TRBV9 and TRBJ2-6; TRBD1 is a possible D gene (5 bases). V lost 3 bases to trimming and J lost 4 bases, with 14 bases between them. The CDR3 is 16 residues long. Per the germline V gene, CDR1 is SGDLS and CDR2 is YYNGEE. The CDR3 reads CASSGQIFSGANVLTF. The CDR3 DNA follows: TGTGCCAGCAGCGGACAGATTTTCTCGGGGGCCAACGTCCTGACTTTC.

The J gene is TRBJ1-2, the V gene TRBV27; D remains unclear. V was clipped by 9 bases and J by 1 base, with 12 bases between them. The germline gives CDR1 MNHEY, CDR2 SMNVEV (reference sequence). The CDR3 is 13 residues long. CDR3 DNA: TGTGCCAGTTGGAGCCCCTATAACTATGGCTACACCTTC. Translating it yields CASWSPYNYGYTF.

V usage is TRBV5-6 and J usage is TRBJ2-5; possible D gene TRBD1, 6 bases. Germline loops: CDR1 SGHDT, CDR2 YYEEEE. The CDR3 spans 14 residues. Trimming cost V 0 bases and J 5 bases, with 11 bases left between them. The DNA for the CDR3 is TGTGCCAGCAGCTTGGCAGGGGCGCAGGAGACCCAGTACTTC. Its translation is CASSLAGAQETQYF.

This clone was counted only a few times. The V gene is TRBV19, the J gene TRBJ1-2; D may be TRBD1 (6 bases). Germline lookup yields CDR1 LNHDA and CDR2 SQIVND (reference sequence). The V and J ends lost 5 bases and 3 bases respectively, with 19 bases between them. CDR3 size: 16 residues. CDR3: CASSEVLGGDDYGYTF. The CDR3 bases are TGTGCCAGTAGTGAGGTATTAGGGGGAGACGACTATGGCTACACCTTC.

The sample holds a few counts of this clone. The CDR3 spells CASSPGPGYEQYF. CDR3 nucleotides: TGTGCCAGCAGTCCAGGGCCTGGATACGAGCAGTACTTC. V gene TRBV7-7 combines with J gene TRBJ2-7; perhaps TRBD1 as D (5 bases). Germline V lookup: CDR1 SSHAT, CDR2 FNYEAQ (reference sequence). This CDR3 has 13 amino acids. Trimming shortened V by 6 bases and J by 4 bases, and 13 bases separated the two germline ends.

This clone has more than one count but fewer than ten. The gene calls are TRBV11-2 and TRBJ2-7; perhaps TRBD1 as D (5 bases). V lost 0 bases and J lost 5, with 11 bases in between. CDR1 and CDR2 from the germline V gene are SGHAT and FQNNGV. This CDR3 is 14 amino acids long. The CDR3, as DNA: TGTGCCAGCAGCTTAGAAGGGGCGAGCAACGAGCAGTACTTC. Residues: CASSLEGASNEQYF.

Points on this clone: This sample also contains other DNA sequences that code for the same CDR3. The rearrangement joins TRBV7-9 to TRBJ2-2, with TRBD1 matching over 8 bases. Trimming cost V 5 bases and J 2 bases; bases outside gene matches: 7. The CDR3 totals 16 residues. Germline assignment: CDR1 SEHNR and CDR2 FQNEAQ (reference sequence). Here the CDR3 reads CASSPPDRANTGELFF. The CDR3 region has the DNA TGTGCCAGCAGCCCACCGGACAGGGCCAACACCGGGGAGCTGTTTTTT.

The chain employs TRBV27 and TRBJ2-7; D is perhaps TRBD1 (6 bases). Between the trimmed V and J ends, which lost 3 bases and 4 bases, there was a span of 13 bases. The CDR3 is 14 residues long. The germline V gene encodes CDR1 MNHEY and CDR2 SMNVEV (reference sequence). DNA for the CDR3: TGTGCCAGCAGTTTCGCTAGGGGGAAGTACGAGCAGTACTTC. Protein product: CASSFARGKYEQYF.

The chain is built from TRBV29-1 and TRBJ1-5; D may be TRBD1 (5 bases). This CDR3 has 13 residues. V was cut by 4 bases and J by 1 base, with 8 bases left in between. Germline CDR1 reads SQVTM; CDR2 reads ANQGSEA. The DNA of the CDR3 is TGCAGCGTTGGGGGCGAGAGCAATCAGCCCCAGCATTTT. It translates to CSVGGESNQPQHF. The full variable domain, rest sourced from reference TRBV29-1 and TRBJ1-5, is SAVISQKPSRDICQRGTSLTIQCQVDSQVTMMFWYRQQPGQSLTLIATANQGSEATYESGFVIDKFPISRPNLTFSTLTVSNMSPEDSSIYLCSVGGESNQPQHFGDGTRLSIL.

V gene TRBV20-1 combines with J gene TRBJ1-2, with D hard to call. This CDR3 has 10 residues. Germline assignment: CDR1 DFQATT and CDR2 SNEGSKA (reference sequence). V lost 6 bases and J lost 10, with 12 bases in between. CDR3 nucleotide sequence: TGCAGTGCCCTGACCCAGTACTACACCTTC. Protein sequence: CSALTQYYTF.

The chain carries TRBV27 and TRBJ1-1; TRBD1 aligns across 9 bases. The CDR3 is made up of 15 amino acids. V gave up 7 bases and J gave up 1 base; unmatched junction bases: 7. CDR1 MNHEY and CDR2 SMNVEV come from the germline V gene (reference sequence). The CDR3 loop is CASNPRGQGNTEAFF. Here the CDR3 DNA reads TGTGCCAGCAACCCTAGGGGACAGGGGAACACTGAAGCTTTCTTT.

This clone was seen ten or more times. The chain uses TRBV5-4 and TRBJ2-2, with D perhaps matching TRBD1 (5 bases). CDR1 is SGHNT and CDR2 is YYREEE in the germline V gene (reference sequence). The V and J ends lost 4 bases and 3 bases respectively, with 16 bases between them. This CDR3 spans 16 amino acids. CDR3 residues: CASSEKDSRDTGELFF. CDR3 bases: TGTGCCAGCAGCGAAAAAGACAGCCGGGACACCGGGGAGCTGTTTTTT.

The chain combines TRBV30 with TRBJ1-5; possible D gene TRBD1, 5 bases. V was trimmed by 1 base and J by 2 bases, leaving 9 bases between them. Germline CDR1 is GTSNPN and CDR2 is SVGIG (reference sequence). This CDR3 has 14 residues. The CDR3: CAWSEGVGNQPQHF. CDR3 in DNA: TGTGCCTGGAGTGAAGGGGTCGGCAATCAGCCCCAGCATTTT.

This sequence joins TRBV4-1 and TRBJ2-1; D could derive from TRBD1 or TRBD2 (6 bases each). The CDR3 has 16 residues. V was trimmed by 4 bases and J by 8 bases, leaving 21 bases between them. Germline values: CDR1 MGHRA, CDR2 YSYEKL. The CDR3 DNA reads as TGCGCCAGCAGCCCCCAAGGGAGGTTAGGGGGGTATGAGCAGTTCTTC. The encoded protein is CASSPQGRLGGYEQFF.

In this sample, this clone turned up once. The CDR3 DNA reads TGTGCCAGCAGCCCGACAGGGGGCCGCGGCGAGGAGACCCAGTACTTC. It translates to CASSPTGGRGEETQYF. The genes are TRBV7-8 and TRBJ2-5, with 10 bases aligning to TRBD1. The germline V gene encodes CDR1 SGHVS and CDR2 FQNEAQ. This CDR3 spans 16 amino acids. J was trimmed by 5 bases and V by 5 bases; bases with no gene match: 11. The full variable domain, its missing parts supplied by reference TRBV7-8 and TRBJ2-5, is GAGVSQSPRYKVAKRGQDVALRCDPISGHVSLFWYQQALGQGPEFLTYFQNEAQLDKSGLPSDRFFAERPEGSVSTLKIQRTQQEDSAVYLCASSPTGGRGEETQYFGPGTRLLVL.

This rearrangement joins TRBV7-9 to TRBJ1-5; D is undetermined. CDR3 length: 14 residues. The V end lost 2 bases, the J end lost 5 bases, and 10 bases lay between the germline ends. CDR1 is SEHNR and CDR2 is FQNEAQ in the germline V gene (reference sequence). CDR3 amino acids: CASSLSVLDQPQHF. In nucleotides, the CDR3 is TGTGCCAGCAGCTTATCAGTGCTAGATCAGCCCCAGCATTTT.

The chain combines TRBV11-2 with TRBJ2-5, with D perhaps TRBD1 or TRBD2 (6 bases each). V lost 5 bases and J lost 2, with 15 bases in between. The length of the CDR3 is 15 residues. In germline, CDR1 is SGHAT, CDR2 FQNNGV. The CDR3 DNA is TGTGCCAGCAGCACACAGACAGGACTACAAGAGACCCAGTACTTC. Protein product: CASSTQTGLQETQYF.